This T cell receptor (beta chain) is drawn from a study of blood T cell repertoires in COVID-19. About the study: Italy, Spain and the United States were the sources of the convalescent and acute COVID-19 samples. T cells, B-cell-depleted T cells, or PBMCs supplied cDNA or gDNA.

Germline trimming cut 2 bases from V and 0 bases from J; bases unmatched to any gene: 13. Germline V gene sequence: CDR1 GTSNPN, CDR2 SVGIG (reference sequence). The CDR3 is 18 residues long. Assay used: immunoSEQ multiplex PCR; TCRdb lists only in-frame clones, some missing. The sample lists around 320,000 clones, approximately 85% occurring once. The clonotype was recovered from a human donor in a cohort sampled during active COVID-19. The chain combines TRBV30 with TRBJ1-2, with 9 bases identical to TRBD1. Sample: peripheral blood. CDR3 nucleotide sequence: TGTGCCTGGAGTATACAGGGGGCACTAACCTCCCCTAACTATGGCTACACCTTC. Translated, it gives CAWSIQGALTSPNYGYTF.